A single sample gave rise to the 16 T cell receptor beta chains below, sequenced in a study of beta chain features in type 1 diabetes. The isolated RNA, all of it, was reverse transcribed, so expressed TCRB transcripts were what got sequenced. The protocol was immunoSEQ multiplex PCR, while the TCRdb copy is restricted to in-frame clones and leaves out a portion. Of around 500,000 clones listed, 11% are singletons. The sample was naive CD4+ T cells from blood. All receptors derive from a young woman in good health.

This clone was counted a few times. CDR3: CASSFLAGVYNEQFF. The CDR3 bases are TGTGCCAGTAGTTTCCTAGCGGGGGTATACAATGAGCAGTTCTTC. The chain uses TRBV19 and TRBJ2-1; 10 nucleotides match TRBD2. Unmatched junction bases numbered 5, after V lost 5 bases and J lost 4 bases. The CDR3 totals 15 residues. Germline loops: CDR1 LNHDA, CDR2 SQIVND (reference sequence). The full variable domain, in which reference TRBV19 and TRBJ2-1 provide the parts outside the CDR3, is DGGITQSPKYLFRKEGQNVTLSCEQNLNHDAMYWYRQDPGQGLRLIYYSQIVNDFQKGDIAEGYSVSREKKESFPLTVTSAQKNPTAFYLCASSFLAGVYNEQFFGPGTRLTVL.

This clone was recorded at least ten times. The chain joins TRBV27 to TRBJ2-5; the D is unclear. CDR3 length equals 11 residues. V was clipped by 2 bases and J by 2 bases, with 0 bases between them. Germline V CDR1 and CDR2: MNHEY, SMNVEV (reference sequence). In nucleotides, the CDR3 is TGTGCCAGCAGTTTACAAGAGACCCAGTACTTC. Translation gives CASSLQETQYF.

The genes are TRBV20-1 and TRBJ2-7; D is uncertain. V was pared by 3 bases and J by 7 bases, with 10 bases between. The CDR3 covers 11 residues. Looked up from germline, CDR1 is DFQATT and CDR2 is SNEGSKA (reference sequence). DNA of the CDR3: TGCAGTGCTAGCAACGCACGGGAGCAGTACGTC. Translated: CSASNAREQYV.

This rearrangement joins TRBV18 to TRBJ2-3; D not certain. CDR1 and CDR2 from the germline V gene are KGHSH and LQKENI. Trimming pared 0 bases from V and 0 bases from J, leaving 13 bases between. The CDR3 covers 17 residues. The CDR3 sequence is CASSPPTSSASTDTQYF. The CDR3 nucleotides are TGTGCCAGCTCACCACCAACAAGTTCCGCCAGCACAGATACGCAGTATTTT.

This chain links TRBV7-2 with TRBJ2-7; 10 nucleotides line up with TRBD1. The V gene end was trimmed by 3 bases and the J gene end by 3 bases; junction bases not matched to a gene: 5. The V gene's germline CDR1 is SGHTA and CDR2 FQGNSA. The CDR3 is 15 residues long. The CDR3 region has the DNA TGTGCCAGCAGCTTCACAGGGACAGGGGTCTACGAGCAGTACTTC. Its protein product is CASSFTGTGVYEQYF.

This chain joins TRBV5-1 and TRBJ1-4; no clear D gene. Germline-derived CDR1 and CDR2 are SGHRS and YFSETQ. The CDR3 has 15 residues. V was shortened by 1 base and J by 2 bases, with 9 bases between the two germline ends. The CDR3 sequence is CASSLTRPTNEKLFF. Here the CDR3 DNA reads TGCGCCAGCAGCTTGACCAGGCCTACTAATGAAAAACTGTTTTTT.

This clone was observed a few times. The chain links TRBV1 to TRBJ2-3; the table's D gene call, TRBD1, was not cross checked with the DNA. TRBV1 is a known pseudogene. This CDR3 spans 17 amino acids. CDR3 in amino acids: CTSSQEVRQGATDTQYF. Here the CDR3 DNA reads TGCACCAGCAGCCAAGAGGTTAGGCAGGGTGCCACAGATACGCAGTATTTT.

The genes are TRBV9 and TRBJ2-1, with D hard to call. Germline assignment: CDR1 SGDLS and CDR2 YYNGEE. The CDR3 sequence is 13 residues long. V lost 2 bases to trimming and J lost 2 bases, with 5 bases between them. The CDR3 region has the DNA TGTGCCAGCAGCGTTCAAGCCTACAATGAGCAGTTCTTC. Translating gives CASSVQAYNEQFF.

This clone was seen more than once but under ten times. This sequence joins TRBV30 and TRBJ2-2, with 7 bases identical to TRBD1. CDR3 length: 14 amino acids. Germline V gene data show CDR1 as GTSNPN and CDR2 as SVGIG (reference sequence). Trimming cost V 3 bases and J 6 bases; bases outside gene matches: 7. Written as DNA, the CDR3 is TGTGCCTGGAGAGGGCGACAGGGACCCGGGGAGCTGTTTTTT. Its translation is CAWRGRQGPGELFF. The variable domain in full, completed from reference TRBV30 and TRBJ2-2, reads SQTIHQWPATLVQPVGSPLSLECTVEGTSNPNLYWYRQAAGRGLQLLFYSVGIGQISSEVPQNLSASRPQDRQFILSSKKLLLSDSGFYLCAWRGRQGPGELFFGEGSRLTVL.

The rearrangement links TRBV30 to TRBJ1-1; D perhaps matches TRBD1 (5 bases). The CDR3 contains 13 residues. Germline V CDR1 and CDR2: GTSNPN, SVGIG (reference sequence). V gave up 4 bases and J gave up 3 bases, with 12 bases separating them. The CDR3 nucleotides read TGTGCCTGGACGAGGGGCGGGGACACTGAAGCTTTCTTT. Translating it yields CAWTRGGDTEAFF.

This clone has just a few counts. The chain uses TRBV6-6 and TRBJ2-5; TRBD2 matches 7 bases. The J segment lost 3 bases and the V segment lost 5 bases, leaving 3 bases of the junction unmatched. The germline V gene has CDR1 MNHNY and CDR2 SVGAGI (reference sequence). The CDR3 has 13 residues. CDR3 loop: CASSRLAEETQYF. Here the CDR3 DNA reads TGTGCCAGCAGTCGCCTAGCGGAAGAGACCCAGTACTTC.

V is TRBV2 and J is TRBJ2-1; D is ambiguous. V lost 0 bases and J 12 bases, leaving 12 bases between the germline ends. The CDR3 totals 13 residues. The germline V gene encodes CDR1 SNHLY and CDR2 FYNNEI. CDR3 amino acids: CASSEAWQAAQFF. CDR3 DNA sequence: TGTGCCAGCAGTGAAGCATGGCAGGCGGCGCAGTTCTTC.

The V gene is TRBV9, the J gene TRBJ2-3; 7 bases are a match to TRBD1. The CDR3 runs 18 residues. In germline, CDR1 is SGDLS, CDR2 YYNGEE. Trimming removed 2 bases from V and 0 bases from J; junction bases left unmatched: 12. As DNA, the CDR3 is TGTGCCAGCAGCGTCGACCAAACAGGGGCGTACAGCACAGATACGCAGTATTTT. It translates to CASSVDQTGAYSTDTQYF. Full variable domain (outside the CDR3, taken from reference TRBV9 and TRBJ2-3): DSGVTQTPKHLITATGQRVTLRCSPRSGDLSVYWYQQSLDQGLQFLIQYYNGEERAKGNILERFSAQQFPDLHSELNLSSLELGDSALYFCASSVDQTGAYSTDTQYFGPGTRLTVL.

This clone has more than one count but fewer than ten. DNA for the CDR3: TGTGCCAGCAGTGAAAGGACAGGTGGCTATGGCTACACCTTC. This sequence encodes CASSERTGGYGYTF. The rearrangement uses TRBV2 and TRBJ1-2; 7 bases map to TRBD1. Germline V gene data show CDR1 as SNHLY and CDR2 as FYNNEI. The CDR3 has 14 amino acids. Germline trimming cut 2 bases from V and 4 bases from J; bases unmatched to any gene: 4.

The V and J genes are TRBV28 and TRBJ2-7; D perhaps matches TRBD2 (6 bases). Deletions cut 2 bases from V and 0 bases from J, with 14 bases between. The CDR3 runs 16 residues. Germline CDR1 MDHEN, CDR2 SYDVKM. CDR3 sequence (DNA): TGTGCCAGCAGTTTAAGCATAGCGGCGCCCTCCTACGAGCAGTACGTC. Translating gives CASSLSIAAPSYEQYV.

The V call is TRBV7-9, the J call TRBJ1-2; D unresolved. V was trimmed by 0 bases and J by 6 bases, leaving 8 bases between them. The CDR3 runs 13 residues. Germline V lookup: CDR1 SEHNR, CDR2 FQNEAQ (reference sequence). This chain's CDR3 is CASSLALGHGYTF. The DNA for the CDR3 is TGTGCCAGCAGCTTAGCCCTTGGACATGGCTACACCTTC.